This T cell receptor beta chain was retrieved from a study of identical twins. This CDR3 comprises 12 residues. V lost 5 bases and J 5 bases, leaving 13 bases between the germline ends. Germline CDR1 DFQATT, CDR2 SNEGSKA (reference sequence). cDNA molecules carried unique molecular identifiers, and template switching added a universal primer site. TCRdb called the 5' RACE reads again in MiXCR, with one record for every CDR3 protein. This sample has approximately 230,000 distinct CDR3 sequences; more than 12% occur once, and the top ten carry 7% to 9%. Regarding this clonotype: Antigen unknown.

Findings of the study overall: Cross-sectional statistics, not tracking of the same donors, supported the conclusions. In beta out-of-frame sequences, the excess sharing between twins was weaker.

This TCR was recovered from a woman younger than 30 in good health. The chain employs TRBV20-1 and TRBJ2-7; weak D call: TRBD1 (6 bases). Sequenced: memory (CD45RO+) T cells sorted from blood. CDR3 protein: CSAGRSGDEQYF. The DNA of the CDR3 is TGCAGTGCTGGAAGGTCAGGGGACGAGCAGTACTTC.